This T cell receptor beta chain was captured in a study of memory CD4+ T cells and cytomegalovirus serostatus. There are 15 residues in the CDR3. Germline CDR1 is MNHNY and CDR2 is SVGAGI (reference sequence). Trimming at V came to 9 bases and at J to 4 bases, leaving 12 bases not matched to a gene. Single viable CD3+CD4+CD8-CD45RO+ cells were sorted as the memory CD4+ T cells. The method was immunoSEQ multiplex PCR; TCRdb's version includes in-frame clones alone and lacks a portion of them. This sample has about 39,000 clones, with over 65% found just once. V gene TRBV6-6 combines with J gene TRBJ2-3; 8 nucleotides match TRBD2. The sequence was collected from an adult in good health and CMV-seronegative. Material: memory CD4+ T cells from blood. Here the CDR3 DNA reads TGTGCCAGTAAAGGGGTAGCGGGGTCCCCAGATACGCAGTATTTT. It codes for CASKGVAGSPDTQYF.